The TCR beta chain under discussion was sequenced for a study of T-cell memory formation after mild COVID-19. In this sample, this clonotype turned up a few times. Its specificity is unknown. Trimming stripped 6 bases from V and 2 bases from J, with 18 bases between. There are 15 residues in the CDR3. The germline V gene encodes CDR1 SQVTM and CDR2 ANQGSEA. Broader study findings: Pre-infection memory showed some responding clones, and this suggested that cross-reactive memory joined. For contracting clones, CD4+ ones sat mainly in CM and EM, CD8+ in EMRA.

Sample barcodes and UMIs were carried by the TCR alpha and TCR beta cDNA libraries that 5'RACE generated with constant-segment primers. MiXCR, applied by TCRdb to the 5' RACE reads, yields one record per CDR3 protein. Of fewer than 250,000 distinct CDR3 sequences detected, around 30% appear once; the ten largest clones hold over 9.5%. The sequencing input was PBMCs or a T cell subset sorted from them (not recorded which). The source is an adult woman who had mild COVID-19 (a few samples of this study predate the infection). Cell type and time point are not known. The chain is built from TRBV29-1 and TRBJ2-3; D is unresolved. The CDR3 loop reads CSVDMGRTPTDTQYF. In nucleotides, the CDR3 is TGCAGCGTCGACATGGGCCGGACCCCCACAGATACGCAGTATTTT.